These 24 T cell receptor beta chains originate from one sample sequenced in a study of blood T cells in healthy people across ages. Sample-barcoded 5' priming and a J-beta primer mix drove a second PCR of about 6 to 12 cycles. TCRdb ran MiXCR on the 5' RACE reads and lists one entry per CDR3 protein. The sample has around 500,000 distinct CDR3 sequences; about 45% are singletons. The sample was blood. The source of these receptors is a man at least 80 years old in good health.

This clonotype was seen more than once but under ten times. The chain has TRBV20-1 and TRBJ2-5, with 7 nucleotides matching TRBD1. This CDR3 is built from 13 residues. Germline lookup yields CDR1 DFQATT and CDR2 SNEGSKA (reference sequence). V shed 6 bases and J 2 bases; nucleotides not matched to a gene: 6. The CDR3 spells CSAPGQIQETQYF. The CDR3 DNA sequence: TGCAGTGCCCCGGGACAGATACAAGAGACCCAGTACTTC.

The table lists this clonotype with a few counts. This rearrangement joins TRBV5-1 to TRBJ2-5; 7 nucleotides match TRBD1. Germline lookup yields CDR1 SGHRS and CDR2 YFSETQ. V was pared by 1 base and J by 4 bases, with 1 base of the junction left unmatched. This CDR3 is built from 13 residues. The CDR3 nucleotides are TGCGCCAGCAGCTTGACAGGGGTAGAGACCCAGTACTTC. Translated, it gives CASSLTGVETQYF. The complete variable domain, with remaining parts taken from reference TRBV5-1 and TRBJ2-5, reads KAGVTQTPRYLIKTRGQQVTLSCSPISGHRSVSWYQQTPGQGLQFLFEYFSETQRNKGNFPGRFSGRQFSNSRSEMNVSTLELGDSALYLCASSLTGVETQYFGPGTRLLVL.

The CDR3 DNA reads TGTGCCAGCAGCGAGACCCCGCCCGGGGGTGTGAGTTCACCCCTCCACTTT. Encoded protein: CASSETPPGGVSSPLHF. The V and J genes are TRBV2 and TRBJ1-6; D is possibly TRBD1 (5 bases). Trimming removed 6 bases from V and 9 bases from J, with 24 bases in between. Looked up from germline, CDR1 is SNHLY and CDR2 is FYNNEI. The CDR3 totals 17 residues.

A few counts support this clonotype. This chain links TRBV7-2 with TRBJ2-3; TRBD2 matches at 8 bases. V lost 1 base, J lost 6 bases, and 6 bases stayed unmatched. Per the germline V gene, CDR1 is SGHTA and CDR2 is FQGNSA. CDR3 length: 15 amino acids. In DNA form, the CDR3 reads TGTGCCAGCAGCTTAGTTCGGGGGGGCGTTGATACGCAGTATTTT. It encodes CASSLVRGGVDTQYF.

V is TRBV9 and J is TRBJ2-1; possibly TRBD1 for D (6 bases). This CDR3 comprises 11 residues. Trimming took off 4 bases at V and 9 bases at J, with 8 bases between the two ends. CDR1 SGDLS and CDR2 YYNGEE come from the germline V gene. The CDR3 region has the DNA TGTGCCAGCAGCCAGGGGATTGAGCAGTTCTTC. Its protein product is CASSQGIEQFF.

This clonotype was seen only a few times. The CDR3 protein is CASTRYGAKGVDEQYF. For the CDR3, the DNA is TGTGCCAGCACCCGTTATGGGGCGAAAGGCGTCGACGAGCAGTACTTC. The chain joins TRBV12-3 or TRBV12-4 to TRBJ2-7; D is perhaps TRBD1 (5 bases). Trimming shortened V by 7 bases and J by 5 bases, and 24 bases separated the two germline ends. The CDR3 has 16 amino acids.

Turning to this clonotype: The germline gene is not matched at one end of the junction; a read error may be the cause. The genes are TRBV7-7 and TRBJ2-7, with D unresolved. CDR1 SSHAT and CDR2 FNYEAQ come from the germline V gene (reference sequence). The CDR3 has 13 amino acids. The CDR3 loop is CASSFGPNGEQYF. CDR3 in DNA: TGTGCTAGCAGCTTTGGACCGAACGGCGAGCAGTACTTC.

The gene calls are TRBV10-3 and TRBJ2-1, with D perhaps given as TRBD1 or TRBD2 (5 bases each). This CDR3 comprises 14 residues. The ends were cut back, 10 bases at V and 7 bases at J, with 20 bases in the middle. The germline V gene has CDR1 ENHRY and CDR2 SYGVKD. The CDR3 sequence is CATKPGREGNEQFF. CDR3 nucleotides: TGTGCCACCAAACCGGGACGGGAAGGGAATGAGCAGTTCTTC.

This clonotype turned up a few times. The DNA of the CDR3 is TGTGCCAGCAGCGACCGGGACACTCAGCCCCAGCATTTT. Its protein is CASSDRDTQPQHF. The chain couples TRBV7-9 to TRBJ1-5; the D gene is possibly TRBD1 (6 bases). Germline-derived CDR1 and CDR2 are SEHNR and FQNEAQ (reference sequence). This CDR3 contains 13 residues. V lost 5 bases to trimming and J lost 6 bases, with 11 bases between them.

This clonotype was counted many times. J is TRBJ1-1 and V is TRBV6-5; perhaps TRBD1 as D (5 bases). CDR1 is MNHEY and CDR2 is SVGAGI in the germline V gene. V lost 2 bases and J lost 4, with 20 bases in between. This CDR3 region has 17 residues. The CDR3 DNA sequence: TGTGCCAGCAGTTACGGTGGGGGTAACCACCTTAGCACTGAAGCTTTCTTT. Its translation is CASSYGGGNHLSTEAFF.

This chain uses TRBV29-1 with TRBJ2-3; D is uncertain. There are 14 residues in the CDR3. Trimming stripped 3 bases from V and 2 bases from J, with 12 bases between. Germline V gene data show CDR1 as SQVTM and CDR2 as ANQGSEA. CDR3 sequence: CSVDKVVNTDTQYF. CDR3 nucleotide sequence: TGCAGCGTTGATAAAGTGGTTAACACAGATACGCAGTATTTT.

This clonotype was counted a few times. The V call is TRBV4-3, the J call TRBJ2-7; D is uncertain. V gave up 0 bases and J gave up 6 bases, with 9 bases separating them. Looked up from germline, CDR1 is LGHNA and CDR2 is YSLEER. This CDR3 is built from 13 residues. CDR3 in DNA: TGCGCCAGCAGCCAAGATCTTAGGGTCGAGCAGTACTTC. Encoded protein: CASSQDLRVEQYF.

This rearrangement joins TRBV7-8 to TRBJ2-3, with D possibly TRBD2 on 5 matching bases. The ends were cut back, 3 bases at V and 1 base at J, with 8 bases in the middle. CDR1 is SGHVS and CDR2 is FQNEAQ in the germline V gene. The CDR3 loop spans 14 amino acids. The CDR3 sequence: CASSFGLRTDTQYF. The CDR3 DNA is TGTGCCAGCAGCTTCGGACTTCGCACAGATACGCAGTATTTT.

The chain is built from TRBV28 and TRBJ2-1; D unresolved. V gave up 8 bases and J gave up 1 base, with 18 bases separating them. This CDR3 spans 16 amino acids. Germline V gives CDR1 MDHEN, CDR2 SYDVKM. CDR3 sequence: CASSHASDGSYNEQFF. Written as DNA, the CDR3 is TGTGCCAGCTCCCATGCTTCGGACGGATCCTACAATGAGCAGTTCTTC.

The CDR3 is CASRRGHSDTSEAFF. CDR3 DNA sequence: TGCGCCAGCCGTAGGGGCCACAGTGATACCTCTGAAGCTTTCTTT. This chain uses TRBV5-1 with TRBJ1-1; D perhaps matches TRBD1 (5 bases). In germline, CDR1 is SGHRS, CDR2 YFSETQ. The CDR3 extends over 15 amino acids. V lost 7 bases to trimming and J lost 6 bases, with 22 bases between them.

The chain links TRBV29-1 to TRBJ1-6, with TRBD1 identical over 12 bases. The trim removed 6 bases at V and 7 bases at J, leaving 1 base unmatched. The CDR3 covers 13 residues. CDR1 SQVTM and CDR2 ANQGSEA come from the germline V gene. The DNA of the CDR3 is TGCAGCGTGGGGACAGGGGGCAATTCACCCCTCCACTTT. Protein product: CSVGTGGNSPLHF.

Of note for this clonotype: A single base separates this from a much larger clone, so it may be a read error. The chain uses TRBV4-1 and TRBJ2-7, with D hard to call. The CDR3 sequence is 13 residues long. V was shortened by 0 bases and J by 3 bases, with 6 bases between the two germline ends. CDR1 MGHRA and CDR2 YSYEKL come from the germline V gene. Here the CDR3 DNA reads TGCGCCAGCAGCCAAGATCACAGCTACGAGCAGTACTTC. This codes for CASSQDHSYEQYF.

This clonotype was recorded a few times. The chain combines TRBV2 with TRBJ2-1, with 9 positions matching TRBD2. The CDR3 is 14 residues long. Germline values: CDR1 SNHLY, CDR2 FYNNEI. Unmatched junction bases numbered 2, after V lost 4 bases and J lost 4 bases. The CDR3, as DNA: TGTGCCAGCAGTGGTCTAGCGGGGTACAATGAGCAGTTCTTC. Amino acid sequence: CASSGLAGYNEQFF.

This clonotype turned up a few times. The chain couples TRBV7-2 to TRBJ2-1; D remains unclear. The CDR3 extends over 14 amino acids. Per germline, CDR1 SGHTA and CDR2 FQGNSA. V was pared by 2 bases and J by 4 bases, with 9 bases between. CDR3 residues: CASSLITAYNEQFF. CDR3 nucleotide sequence: TGTGCCAGCAGCTTAATAACCGCTTACAATGAGCAGTTCTTC. Using reference TRBV7-2 and TRBJ2-1 for the parts outside the CDR3, the full variable domain is GAGVSQSPSNKVTEKGKDVELRCDPISGHTALYWYRQSLGQGLEFLIYFQGNSAPDKSGLPSDRFSAERTGGSVSTLTIQRTQQEDSAVYLCASSLITAYNEQFFGPGTRLTVL.

This chain joins TRBV10-3 and TRBJ2-1; D may be TRBD1 (5 bases). Germline loops: CDR1 ENHRY, CDR2 SYGVKD. V dropped 6 bases and J dropped 2 bases, with 11 bases sitting between them. The CDR3 covers 14 residues. CDR3 in amino acids: CAISSDTTYNEQFF. CDR3 nucleotide sequence: TGTGCCATCAGCTCGGACACGACCTACAATGAGCAGTTCTTC.

This clonotype turned up a few times. In DNA form, the CDR3 reads TGTGCCAGCAGTTACTCGGAGCGGCCAAGCACAGATACGCAGTATTTT. Its translation is CASSYSERPSTDTQYF. The chain combines TRBV6-5 with TRBJ2-3; possible D gene TRBD2, 5 bases. Trimming took off 0 bases at V and 0 bases at J, with 10 bases between the two ends. Germline CDR1 MNHEY, CDR2 SVGAGI. The CDR3 loop spans 16 amino acids.

This rearrangement joins TRBV24-1 to TRBJ2-3, with a tentative D call TRBD1 (6 bases). Germline CDR1 reads KGHDR; CDR2 reads SFDVKD. V lost 2 bases, J lost 1 base, and 21 bases lay in between. This CDR3 is built from 19 residues. In DNA form, the CDR3 reads TGTGCCACCAGTGATTGGCCACAGGGTACCGGACGGGGCACAGATACGCAGTATTTT. This gives the protein CATSDWPQGTGRGTDTQYF.

This clonotype was seen a handful of times. The chain couples TRBV5-1 to TRBJ2-1, with TRBD1 matching over 7 bases. Germline CDR1 and CDR2: SGHRS and YFSETQ. This CDR3 comprises 17 residues. Losses at the gene ends were 1 base for V and 5 bases for J; bases not matched to a gene: 12. The CDR3 DNA reads TGCGCCAGCAGCTTGACCCAAGACAGGGTTTTAGACAATGAGCAGTTCTTC. Its translation is CASSLTQDRVLDNEQFF.

This clonotype was recorded only once. J is TRBJ2-7 and V is TRBV10-3; 9 bases map to TRBD1. Trimming at V came to 0 bases and at J to 2 bases, leaving 2 bases not matched to a gene. The length of the CDR3 is 15 residues. Germline CDR1 ENHRY, CDR2 SYGVKD. CDR3 residues: CAISESGTGPYEQYF. The CDR3 nucleotides read TGTGCCATCAGTGAGTCCGGGACAGGGCCCTACGAGCAGTACTTC.